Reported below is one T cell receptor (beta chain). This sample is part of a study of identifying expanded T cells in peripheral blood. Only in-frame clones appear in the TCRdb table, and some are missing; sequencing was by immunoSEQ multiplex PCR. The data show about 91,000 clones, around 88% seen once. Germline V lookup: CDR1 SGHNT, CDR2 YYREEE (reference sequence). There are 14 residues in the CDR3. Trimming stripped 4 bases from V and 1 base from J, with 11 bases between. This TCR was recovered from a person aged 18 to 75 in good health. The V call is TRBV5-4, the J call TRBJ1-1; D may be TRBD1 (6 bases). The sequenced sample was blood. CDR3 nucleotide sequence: TGTGCCAGCAGCCACATGACAGGGAACACTGAAGCTTTCTTT. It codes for CASSHMTGNTEAFF.